These T cell receptor beta chains were read from a single sample in a study of chemoradiotherapy in HPV16-positive cancers. Libraries were prepared by immunoSEQ multiplex PCR; TCRdb keeps only in-frame clonotypes and omits some of them. The table has around 13,000 clones, 77% seen once; the top ten hold 1.3% to 1.5%. This sample was gathered from a patient who underwent chemoradiotherapy. These TCRs come from a human donor with HPV-associated anogenital cancer. The CDR3 runs from the conserved cysteine through the conserved F or W. D genes are given only for firm matches. The size entry is marked missing in some rows and otherwise reads once, few, many or a size class.

v_gene	j_gene	d_gene	abundance	CDR3nt	CDR3aa
TRBV19	TRBJ1-1	NA	few	TGTGCCAGTAGTCGGCATCGTATGAACACTGAAGCTTTCTTT	CASSRHRMNTEAFF
TRBV19	TRBJ2-5	TRBD1	NA	TGTGCCACTTCGACAGGGAAGGGGACCCAGTACTTC	CATSTGKGTQYF
TRBV7-2	TRBJ1-1	TRBD1	few	TGTGCCAGCAGCTCCTCAGGGGGGGTCACTGAAGCTTTCTTT	CASSSSGGVTEAFF
TRBV9	TRBJ2-5	TRBD1	NA	TGTGCCAGCAGCGGACAGGGGGTAACGGAGACCCAGTACTTC	CASSGQGVTETQYF
TRBV9	TRBJ2-1	NA	NA	TGTGCCAGCAGCTCTCCCCCAGGGGTTTCGCAGTTCTTC	CASSSPPGVSQFF
TRBV5-1	TRBJ2-3	NA	NA	TGCGCCAGCTTCCGGGCGCCGGGGGCAGATACGCAGTATTTT	CASFRAPGADTQYF
TRBV29-1	TRBJ2-1	NA	few	TGCAGCGTCTACAGGGAAACCTACAATGAGCAGTTCTTC	CSVYRETYNEQFF
TRBV19	TRBJ2-3	NA	NA	TGTGCCAGTAGTATTGAGGGTCTCTCAGATACGCAGTATTTT	CASSIEGLSDTQYF
TRBV6-1	TRBJ1-1	NA	NA	TGTGCCAGCACGGTGAAGGCCTTGAACACTGAAGCTTTCTTT	CASTVKALNTEAFF
TRBV12-5	TRBJ2-1	TRBD1	NA	TGTGCTTCCGGAAGGGGGCTCGGATACAATGAGCAGTTCTTC	CASGRGLGYNEQFF
TRBV10-2	TRBJ2-2	NA	NA	TGCGCCAGTACTCAGAACACCGGGGAGCTGTTTTTT	CASTQNTGELFF
TRBV7-9	TRBJ1-2	NA	NA	TGTGCCAGCAGCTTAGCGGAAGGGACTTCAGCAACCAACTATGGCTACACCTTC	CASSLAEGTSATNYGYTF
TRBV10-3	TRBJ1-1	NA	once	TGTGCCACCAAAGGGTCCCCGAACACTGAAGCTTTCTTT	CATKGSPNTEAFF
TRBV7-2	TRBJ1-1	NA	NA	TGTGCCAGCAGCTCTTACCTGAACACTGAAGCTTTCTTT	CASSSYLNTEAFF
TRBV7-2	TRBJ2-7	NA	NA	TGTGCCAGCAGCTTAGGGGGGGACGAGCAGTACTTC	CASSLGGDEQYF
TRBV19	TRBJ1-4	TRBD1	NA	TGTGCCAGTAGGAGACAGGGGGCAAGTGAAAAACTGTTTTTT	CASRRQGASEKLFF
TRBV5-6	TRBJ2-6	TRBD1	NA	TGTGCCAGCAGCCTGGAAAGGGGGCAGGGAAGCTCTGGGGCCAACGTCCTGACTTTC	CASSLERGQGSSGANVLTF
TRBV5-1	TRBJ2-5	NA	NA	TGCGCCAGCAGCTTCAGACTCCCAGGGGAGTACCAAGAGACCCAGTACTTC	CASSFRLPGEYQETQYF
TRBV28	TRBJ2-5	NA	NA	TGTGCCAGCACTCCCTTCGCGCAGGAGACCCAGTACTTC	CASTPFAQETQYF
TRBV29-1	TRBJ1-2	NA	NA	TGCAGCGTTGAAGAGGGGCCTGACTACTACACCTTC	CSVEEGPDYYTF
TRBV9	TRBJ1-1	NA	NA	TGTGCCAGCAGCGTTATTTGGAACACTGAAGCTTTCTTT	CASSVIWNTEAFF
TRBV4-1	TRBJ1-4	NA	NA	TGCGCCAGCAGCCAAGGGGCGGCAACTAATGAAAAACTGTTTTTT	CASSQGAATNEKLFF
TRBV19	TRBJ1-4	NA	NA	TGTGCCAGTAGTGTAACCCACTCAAATTATGAAAAACTGTTTTTT	CASSVTHSNYEKLFF
TRBV6-1	TRBJ2-7	TRBD2	NA	TGTGCCAGCAGTGATTTAGCGGGGGGATACGAGCAGTACTTC	CASSDLAGGYEQYF
TRBV5-1	TRBJ2-7	NA	NA	TGCGCCAGCAGCTTGGACACTCTCTCCTACGAGCAGTACTTC	CASSLDTLSYEQYF
TRBV6-5	TRBJ1-4	NA	NA	TGTGCCAGCAGAACCATTGCAACTAATGAAAAACTGTTTTTT	CASRTIATNEKLFF
TRBV19	TRBJ1-2	TRBD1	NA	TGTGCCAGTAGTATCTGGGACAGGCCTAAGTTAGGCTACACCTTC	CASSIWDRPKLGYTF
TRBV25-1	TRBJ2-3	TRBD2	few	TGTGCCAGCAGTGGGACTAGCGGGAGCCCCGGGACAGATACGCAGTATTTT	CASSGTSGSPGTDTQYF
TRBV11-3	TRBJ2-7	TRBD1	few	TGTGCCAGCAGCTCATCAGACAGGGGTCGGCACGAGCAGTACTTC	CASSSSDRGRHEQYF
TRBV6-5	TRBJ2-4	TRBD1	NA	TGTGCCAGCACCGAAGACAGGGAAAGGAACATTCAGTACTTC	CASTEDRERNIQYF
TRBV5-8	TRBJ1-1	TRBD1	NA	TGTGCCAGCAGTCCAATCACCACAGGGGGGATTGAAGCTTTCTTT	CASSPITTGGIEAFF
TRBV9	TRBJ1-2	NA	once	TGTGCCAGCAGGGAACATAGAGCTAACTATGGCTACACCTTC	CASREHRANYGYTF
TRBV7-2	TRBJ1-4	NA	NA	TGTGCCAGCAGCTTCCTGGGTGAAAAACTGTTTTTT	CASSFLGEKLFF
TRBV19	TRBJ1-1	TRBD1	NA	TGTGCCAGTAGTCGGACAGGGGTGAACACTGAAGCTTTCTTT	CASSRTGVNTEAFF
TRBV5-6	TRBJ2-2	TRBD2	NA	TGTGCCAGCAGCCCCCCGCCCGGGACTAGGGTTACCGGGGAGCTGTTTTTT	CASSPPPGTRVTGELFF
TRBV6-1	TRBJ2-5	NA	NA	TGTGCCAGCAGTGAAGGGGGTGGGGAGACCCAGTACTTC	CASSEGGGETQYF
TRBV18	TRBJ1-3	NA	few	TGTGCCAGCTCCCCCGGGACGCCGAACTCTGGAAACACCATATATTTT	CASSPGTPNSGNTIYF
TRBV27	TRBJ2-5	NA	NA	TGTGCCAGCAGTCAAAGGACCGGTGGGGAGACCCAGTACTTC	CASSQRTGGETQYF
TRBV25-1	TRBJ1-6	NA	NA	TGTGCCAGCAGTGACCGTGGGGGTATTAATTCACCCCTCCACTTT	CASSDRGGINSPLHF
TRBV7-6	TRBJ1-2	NA	NA	TGTGCCAGCTCCGGAGGGGGGTCCGGCTACACCTTC	CASSGGGSGYTF
TRBV10-3	TRBJ1-4	NA	NA	TGTGCCATCAGCGTAAGAGGGGAAAAACTGTTTTTT	CAISVRGEKLFF
TRBV7-2	TRBJ1-4	NA	NA	TGTGCCAGCAGCCCAAACCTTGCAACTAATGAAAAACTGTTTTTT	CASSPNLATNEKLFF
TRBV19	TRBJ2-7	TRBD1	NA	TGTGCCAGTAGTATGACAGGGGGCGGGTACGAGCAGTACTTC	CASSMTGGGYEQYF
TRBV7-8	TRBJ1-2	NA	NA	TGTGCCAGCAGCTCCCTCGGAGGAGGGGAGAACTATGGCTACACCTTC	CASSSLGGGENYGYTF
TRBV4-1	TRBJ2-3	NA	NA	TGCGCCAGCAGCCAAACAGGGTTGGGTTACGGCACAGATACGCAGTATTTT	CASSQTGLGYGTDTQYF
TRBV14	TRBJ1-5	NA	few	TGTGCCAGCAGCCAAGAACGAGGCCAGCCCCAGCATTTT	CASSQERGQPQHF
TRBV6-6	TRBJ1-1	NA	few	TGTGCCAGCAGGCACCAGAGGGAAGCTTTCTTT	CASRHQREAFF
TRBV6-1	TRBJ1-2	TRBD1	NA	TGTGCCAGCCATCCGGTAAGCGGGACAGGACAGACCTTC	CASHPVSGTGQTF